The 30 T cell receptor beta chains below come from one sample, sequenced in a study of regulatory T cells in long-lasting Graves disease. Stated time point: newly diagnosed GD, antithyroid drugs for less than 3 months. From RNA extracted from PBMCs, the TCR library was made. To make TCR beta libraries, researchers used iRepertoire HTBI primers and Arm-PCR of CDR3 regions. TCRdb re-derived calls from the multiplex PCR reads in MiXCR, one entry per CDR3 protein. The table has about 500,000 distinct CDR3 sequences, 15% to 20% seen once. The sample also formed part of further work on T cells in Graves' hyperthyroidism and ophthalmopathy.

This specimen was peripheral blood mononuclear cells (PBMCs), taken at new diagnosis, from a patient treated with antithyroid drugs. The source of these receptors is a man aged 35-49 years with Graves disease.

This clonotype was recorded only once. A much larger clone differs from this one at a single base, so this may be a read error. The DNA for the CDR3 is TGCAGCGTTAACCGAGGCATGAACGCTGAAGCTTTCTTT. Its translation: CSVNRGMNAEAFF. The J gene is TRBJ1-1, the V gene TRBV29-1; no firm D call. Germline V gene lookup returns CDR1 SQVTM and CDR2 ANQGSEA. This CDR3 comprises 13 residues.

In its sample, this clonotype was seen many times. This sequence joins TRBV5-5 and TRBJ2-5; TRBD1 might be the D (5 bases). Germline lookup yields CDR1 SGHKS and CDR2 YYEKEE (reference sequence). The length of the CDR3 is 14 residues. With 0 bases removed from V and 5 bases from J, the gap between germline ends came to 11 bases. Here the CDR3 reads CASSLGGPEETQYF. The CDR3 region has the DNA TGTGCCAGCAGCTTGGGGGGCCCGGAGGAGACCCAGTACTTC.

This rearrangement joins TRBV20-1 to TRBJ2-5, with 8 bases lining up with TRBD2. Trimming removed 5 bases from V and 2 bases from J; junction bases left unmatched: 4. Germline CDR1 reads DFQATT; CDR2 reads SNEGSKA (reference sequence). This CDR3 is built from 13 residues. The CDR3 bases are TGCAGTGCTGAACTAGCGGAACAAGAGACCCAGTACTTC. Its protein is CSAELAEQETQYF.

This clonotype was detected only a few times. CDR3 sequence reads: CASSRGFGHSNQPQHF. CDR3 nucleotides: TGTGCCAGCAGTAGGGGGTTTGGGCATAGCAATCAGCCCCAGCATTTT. V is TRBV6-1 and J is TRBJ1-5, with D perhaps TRBD1 (6 bases). V lost 5 bases and J lost 0, with 14 bases in between. The length of the CDR3 is 16 residues. Germline CDR1 reads MNHNS; CDR2 reads SASEGT.

In its sample, this clonotype was seen many times. The CDR3 loop is CSASWTVGYEQYF. In nucleotides, the CDR3 is TGCAGTGCTAGTTGGACAGTAGGTTACGAGCAGTACTTC. This sequence joins TRBV20-1 and TRBJ2-7; D might be TRBD1 (6 bases). The CDR3 spans 13 residues. Per germline, CDR1 DFQATT and CDR2 SNEGSKA (reference sequence). Trimming pared 3 bases from V and 4 bases from J, leaving 13 bases between.

This clonotype was seen ten or more times. The CDR3 DNA sequence: TGTGCCAGCAGCCACGGCGGGACGGTCGGGGGAGATACGCAGTATTTT. It encodes CASSHGGTVGGDTQYF. The chain joins TRBV7-3 to TRBJ2-3; possibly TRBD2 for D (6 bases). The germline CDR1 and CDR2 sequences are SGHTA and FQGTGA. The CDR3 has 16 residues. The ends were cut back, 5 bases at V and 5 bases at J, with 20 bases in the middle.

This clonotype was counted ten times or more. The V and J genes are TRBV12-3 or TRBV12-4 and TRBJ1-5; D is unclear. The CDR3 has 13 residues. The V gene lost 5 bases and the J gene lost 5 bases, with 10 bases spanning the gap. CDR3 sequence (DNA): TGTGCCAGCAGTGCCGCCGAGGATCAGCCCCAGCATTTT. As protein: CASSAAEDQPQHF.

The gene calls are TRBV5-1 and TRBJ2-3, with TRBD2 matching 8 bases. Germline CDR1 is SGHRS and CDR2 is YFSETQ. There are 15 residues in the CDR3. V lost 8 bases and J lost 4; bases outside the gene matches: 12. CDR3 coding DNA: TGCGCCAGTCAAAAACTCGGACTAGCTCCAGATACGCAGTATTTT. Its protein is CASQKLGLAPDTQYF.

This clonotype showed up just a few times. The rearrangement links TRBV28 to TRBJ2-4; a weak D match, TRBD1 (6 bases). This CDR3 is 18 amino acids long. Between the trimmed V and J ends, which lost 5 bases and 0 bases, there was a span of 20 bases. The V gene's germline CDR1 is MDHEN and CDR2 SYDVKM. CDR3 protein: CASSLLWQGQLAKNIQYF. Written as DNA, the CDR3 is TGTGCCAGCAGTCTTCTGTGGCAAGGACAGCTAGCCAAAAACATTCAGTACTTC.

This clonotype was seen repeatedly, ten times or more. The V gene is TRBV28, the J gene TRBJ1-5; 7 nucleotides agree with TRBD1. The CDR3 is 15 amino acids. With V trimmed by 6 bases and J by 3 bases, 8 bases remained unmatched. Germline assignment: CDR1 MDHEN and CDR2 SYDVKM. The CDR3, as DNA: TGTGCCAGCAGCCAAAAGACAGGGTTCAATCAGCCCCAGCATTTT. Translated: CASSQKTGFNQPQHF.

This clonotype was recorded at least ten times. The chain has TRBV5-1 and TRBJ2-7; D is unresolved. Germline lookup yields CDR1 SGHRS and CDR2 YFSETQ. CDR3 size: 15 residues. Between the trimmed V and J ends, which lost 0 bases and 5 bases, there was a span of 15 bases. The CDR3: CASSLEYSGSDEQYF. The CDR3 DNA follows: TGCGCCAGCAGCTTGGAGTATTCAGGATCGGACGAGCAGTACTTC.

The chain recombines TRBV7-9 with TRBJ2-5; D perhaps matches TRBD2 (5 bases). Trimming took off 3 bases at V and 5 bases at J, with 19 bases between the two ends. CDR3 length equals 16 residues. CDR1 is SEHNR and CDR2 is FQNEAQ in the germline V gene (reference sequence). As DNA, the CDR3 is TGTGCCAGCAGCTTTGTGTTTGGAGAGGGCGGTGAGACCCAGTACTTC. Residues: CASSFVFGEGGETQYF.

This clonotype appeared a few times. V gene TRBV20-1 combines with J gene TRBJ1-5; no firm D call. V lost 6 bases and J lost 0, with 12 bases in between. The CDR3 contains 14 residues. Germline CDR1 is DFQATT and CDR2 is SNEGSKA (reference sequence). The CDR3 reads CSAVDPHSNQPQHF. The CDR3 DNA sequence: TGCAGTGCCGTGGACCCACATAGCAATCAGCCCCAGCATTTT.

This rearrangement joins TRBV18 to TRBJ2-1; 12 nucleotides align to TRBD2. CDR3 size: 17 residues. The germline V gene has CDR1 KGHSH and CDR2 LQKENI. V lost 0 bases, J lost 7 bases, and 7 bases stayed unmatched. The CDR3 loop is CASSPPASGRASNEQFF. As DNA, the CDR3 is TGTGCCAGCTCACCACCCGCTAGCGGGAGGGCCTCGAATGAGCAGTTCTTC. Full variable domain (outside the CDR3, taken from reference TRBV18 and TRBJ2-1): NAGVMQNPRHLVRRRGQEARLRCSPMKGHSHVYWYRQLPEEGLKFMVYLQKENIIDESGMPKERFSAEFPKEGPSILRIQQVVRGDSAAYFCASSPPASGRASNEQFFGPGTRLTVL.

This chain links TRBV11-2 with TRBJ2-3; tentatively, D is TRBD2 (5 bases). The CDR3 consists of 15 residues. Germline V CDR1 and CDR2: SGHAT, FQNNGV. V dropped 6 bases and J dropped 3 bases, with 16 bases sitting between them. CDR3 sequence reads: CASSFGSRRTDTQYF. Here the CDR3 DNA reads TGTGCCAGCAGTTTTGGTTCCAGGAGGACAGATACGCAGTATTTT.

This rearrangement joins TRBV7-9 to TRBJ1-2; TRBD1 matches 7 bases. Looked up from germline, CDR1 is SEHNR and CDR2 is FQNEAQ (reference sequence). The J segment lost 7 bases and the V segment lost 1 base, leaving 3 bases of the junction unmatched. The CDR3 has 13 residues. CDR3 bases: TGTGCCAGCAGCTTAGAGGGGGCACTTGGCTACACCTTC. Its translation is CASSLEGALGYTF.

This clonotype occurred a few times. It may be a read error: a sequence one base away is much more abundant. This chain connects TRBV2 to TRBJ2-1; D is perhaps TRBD1 (6 bases). The CDR3 totals 15 residues. CDR1 and CDR2 (germline): SNHLY, FYNNEI. The CDR3 coding sequence is TGTGCCAGCAGCGGACAGTATAGCTCCTACAATGAGCAGCTCTTC. Translation gives CASSGQYSSYNEQLF.

The table lists this clonotype with many counts. The genes are TRBV11-2 and TRBJ2-7; TRBD2 matches at 10 bases. Germline V gene sequence: CDR1 SGHAT, CDR2 FQNNGV. The trim removed 6 bases at V and 4 bases at J, leaving 9 bases unmatched. The CDR3 covers 15 residues. In DNA form, the CDR3 reads TGTGCCAGCAGTCGAGGGGCTAGCGGGAGTTACGAGCAGTACTTC. Translation: CASSRGASGSYEQYF.

In regard to this clonotype: This may be a read error: a much more frequent sequence differs by one nucleotide. The rearrangement joins TRBV5-1 to TRBJ2-2; a weak D match, TRBD1 (7 bases). The CDR3 runs to 18 residues. Looked up from germline, CDR1 is SGHRS and CDR2 is YFSETQ. The CDR3 bases are TGCGCCAGCAACTTGGAGGGACAGATCGGGATTAACACCGGGGAGCTGTTTTTT. This translates into CASNLEGQIGINTGELFF. Full variable domain (outside the CDR3, taken from reference TRBV5-1 and TRBJ2-2): KAGVTQTPRYLIKTRGQQVTLSCSPISGHRSVSWYQQTPGQGLQFLFEYFSETQRNKGNFPGRFSGRQFSNSRSEMNVSTLELGDSALYLCASNLEGQIGINTGELFFGEGSRLTVL.

This clonotype was seen only a few times. The chain carries TRBV6-1 and TRBJ1-2; D not resolved. There are 13 residues in the CDR3. CDR1 and CDR2 from the germline V gene are MNHNS and SASEGT. Trimming took off 5 bases at V and 2 bases at J, with 9 bases between the two ends. CDR3 DNA sequence: TGTGCCAGCAGTAGCCCAGGAAACTATGGCTACACCTTC. Its translation is CASSSPGNYGYTF.

The V call is TRBV5-1, the J call TRBJ2-2; 8 positions match TRBD1. Germline V gene data show CDR1 as SGHRS and CDR2 as YFSETQ. The CDR3 covers 16 residues. Losses at the gene ends were 3 bases for V and 5 bases for J; bases not matched to a gene: 9. Here the CDR3 DNA reads TGCGCCAGCAGCTGGGAAGGACAGGGTTTAACCGGGGAGCTGTTTTTT. Translated, it gives CASSWEGQGLTGELFF.

The rearrangement uses TRBV7-2 and TRBJ2-1, with TRBD2 identical over 13 bases. The CDR3 totals 17 residues. V was clipped by 5 bases and J by 7 bases; unmatched bases: 11. The V gene's germline CDR1 is SGHTA and CDR2 FQGNSA. CDR3 nucleotide sequence: TGTGCCAGCAGCCAACTCCCGGGACTAGCGGGAATTAATGAGCAGTTCTTC. Amino acid sequence: CASSQLPGLAGINEQFF.

This clonotype was observed a few times. This rearrangement joins TRBV27 to TRBJ2-3; D might be TRBD2 (5 bases). Germline V gene sequence: CDR1 MNHEY, CDR2 SMNVEV (reference sequence). The CDR3 loop spans 12 amino acids. Trimming removed 6 bases from V and 2 bases from J, with 6 bases in between. For the CDR3, the DNA is TGTGCCAGCAGGGACTTCACAGATACGCAGTATTTT. Protein: CASRDFTDTQYF.

This clonotype appeared many times. The chain has TRBV3-1 and TRBJ2-3; D remains unclear. From germline, CDR1 is LGHDT and CDR2 YNNKEL (reference sequence). The CDR3 is made up of 13 amino acids. The V end lost 1 base, the J end lost 2 bases, and 4 bases lay between the germline ends. Here the CDR3 reads CASSQVFTDTQYF. The DNA for the CDR3 is TGTGCCAGCAGCCAAGTGTTCACAGATACGCAGTATTTT.

This clonotype turned up a few times. CDR3 in amino acids: CASSESGDTGELFF. DNA of the CDR3: TGTGCCAGCAGTGAATCAGGGGACACCGGGGAGCTGTTTTTT. The chain employs TRBV2 and TRBJ2-2; tentatively, D is TRBD1 (6 bases). This CDR3 is 14 amino acids long. Trimming cost V 2 bases and J 3 bases, with 7 bases left between them. Looked up from germline, CDR1 is SNHLY and CDR2 is FYNNEI.

V gene TRBV20-1 combines with J gene TRBJ2-3; D is possibly TRBD2 (6 bases). The germline V gene has CDR1 DFQATT and CDR2 SNEGSKA (reference sequence). The ends were cut back, 3 bases at V and 11 bases at J, with 12 bases in the middle. CDR3 length: 11 amino acids. The CDR3 bases are TGCAGTGCTAGCTTAGGGACTCAGCAGTATTTT. It yields the protein CSASLGTQQYF.

On this clonotype: A read error may explain this, as a much larger clone is one base away. V usage is TRBV7-9 and J usage is TRBJ2-5; TRBD2 agrees at 11 bases. The germline CDR1 and CDR2 sequences are SEHNR and FQNEAQ (reference sequence). The V and J ends lost 4 bases and 11 bases, in that order; junction bases with no gene match: 15. The CDR3 has 16 amino acids. DNA of the CDR3: TGTGCCAGCAGCTCCACTAGCGGGAGCCCGTGGGATGAGCAGTACTTC. Translation: CASSSTSGSPWDEQYF.

This clonotype was counted at least ten times. The chain joins TRBV27 to TRBJ2-7; the match to TRBD2 covers 9 bases. The germline V gene encodes CDR1 MNHEY and CDR2 SMNVEV (reference sequence). CDR3 length equals 17 residues. V gave up 7 bases and J gave up 3 bases; unmatched junction bases: 16. The CDR3 is CASNKNPIAGVIYEQYF. DNA of the CDR3: TGTGCCAGCAATAAGAACCCTATAGCGGGAGTTATCTACGAGCAGTACTTC.

This clonotype was found a few times. The gene calls are TRBV15 and TRBJ1-1; D gene uncertain. Looked up from germline, CDR1 is LNHNV and CDR2 is YYDKDF (reference sequence). There are 14 residues in the CDR3. Trimming removed 0 bases from V and 4 bases from J, with 9 bases in between. CDR3: CATSRETIRTEAFF. The CDR3 DNA is TGTGCCACCAGCAGAGAGACTATACGCACTGAAGCTTTCTTT. The variable domain in full, with the rest retrieved from reference TRBV15 and TRBJ1-1, is DAMVIQNPRYQVTQFGKPVTLSCSQTLNHNVMYWYQQKSSQAPKLLFHYYDKDFNNEADTPDNFQSRRPNTSFCFLDIRSPGLGDTAMYLCATSRETIRTEAFFGQGTRLTVV.

Remarks on this clonotype: A much larger clone differs from this one at a single base, so this may be a read error. The chain carries TRBV7-2 and TRBJ2-7; the D gene is possibly TRBD2 (5 bases). CDR3 length: 14 amino acids. The V gene's germline CDR1 is SGHTA and CDR2 FQGNSA. The CDR3 is CAGSLESGSYEQYF. The CDR3 DNA reads TGTGCCGGCAGCTTAGAGAGCGGTTCCTACGAGCAGTACTTC. The variable domain in full, with the rest retrieved from reference TRBV7-2 and TRBJ2-7, is GAGVSQSPSNKVTEKGKDVELRCDPISGHTALYWYRQSLGQGLEFLIYFQGNSAPDKSGLPSDRFSAERTGGSVSTLTIQRTQQEDSAVYLCAGSLESGSYEQYFGPGTRLTVT.